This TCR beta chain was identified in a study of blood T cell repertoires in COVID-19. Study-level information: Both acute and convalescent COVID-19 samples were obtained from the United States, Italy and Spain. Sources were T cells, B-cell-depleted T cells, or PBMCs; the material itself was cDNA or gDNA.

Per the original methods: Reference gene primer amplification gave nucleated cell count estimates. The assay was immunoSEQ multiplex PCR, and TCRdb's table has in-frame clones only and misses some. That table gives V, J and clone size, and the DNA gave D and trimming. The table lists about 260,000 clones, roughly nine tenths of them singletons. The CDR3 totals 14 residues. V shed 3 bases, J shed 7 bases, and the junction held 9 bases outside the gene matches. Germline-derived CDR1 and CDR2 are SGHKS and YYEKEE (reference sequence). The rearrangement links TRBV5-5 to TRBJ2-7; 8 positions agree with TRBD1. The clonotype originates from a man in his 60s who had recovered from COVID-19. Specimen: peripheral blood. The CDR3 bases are TGTGCCAGCAGCTGGGGGTTACAGGGGGTGGAGCAGTACTTC. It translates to CASSWGLQGVEQYF.